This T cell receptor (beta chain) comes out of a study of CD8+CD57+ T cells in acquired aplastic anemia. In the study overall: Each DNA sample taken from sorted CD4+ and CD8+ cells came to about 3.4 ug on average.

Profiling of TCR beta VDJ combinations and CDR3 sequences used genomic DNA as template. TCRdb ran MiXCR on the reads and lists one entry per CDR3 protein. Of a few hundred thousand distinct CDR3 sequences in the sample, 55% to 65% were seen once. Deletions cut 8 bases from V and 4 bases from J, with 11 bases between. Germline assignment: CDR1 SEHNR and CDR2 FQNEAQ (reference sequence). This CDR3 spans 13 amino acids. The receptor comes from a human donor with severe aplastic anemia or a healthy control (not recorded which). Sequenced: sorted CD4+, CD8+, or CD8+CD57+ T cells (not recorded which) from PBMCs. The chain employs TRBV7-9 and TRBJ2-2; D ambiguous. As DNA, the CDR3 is TGTGCCAGCGGCCCGAGTCCCACCGGGGAGCTGTTTTTT. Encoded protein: CASGPSPTGELFF.